This passage covers 18 T cell receptor beta chains from one sample sequenced in a study of cytomegalovirus exposure and HLA in healthy donors. The primer mix had 60 Vbeta and 13 Jbeta primers. Produced via immunoSEQ multiplex PCR; TCRdb's table is partial and in-frame only. Here the sample spans around 110,000 clones, 81% being singletons. What was sequenced was PBMCs. The receptor source for this set is a man aged 30 to 45 in good health and CMV-seronegative.

The chain joins TRBV4-1 to TRBJ1-1; 10 bases line up with TRBD1. Germline-derived CDR1 and CDR2 are MGHRA and YSYEKL. Trimming at V came to 1 base and at J to 6 bases, leaving 11 bases not matched to a gene. The CDR3 extends over 17 amino acids. CDR3 region: CASSQGPWDRGSSEAFF. In DNA form, the CDR3 reads TGCGCCAGCAGCCAAGGGCCGTGGGACAGGGGTTCTTCTGAAGCTTTCTTT.

This sequence joins TRBV29-1 and TRBJ1-4, with TRBD1 as a possible D gene (5 bases). Germline loops: CDR1 SQVTM, CDR2 ANQGSEA. V was shortened by 1 base and J by 8 bases, with 23 bases between the two germline ends. The CDR3 is 17 residues long. Here the CDR3 reads CSVEAPPGWGESEKLFF. DNA of the CDR3: TGCAGCGTTGAAGCTCCCCCAGGGTGGGGTGAGAGCGAAAAACTGTTTTTT.

The chain has TRBV25-1 and TRBJ1-2; 7 bases agree with TRBD1. V shed 2 bases and J 4 bases; nucleotides not matched to a gene: 4. CDR3 length equals 14 residues. Germline loops: CDR1 MGHDK, CDR2 SYGVNS. The CDR3 DNA reads as TGTGCCAGCAGTGAACGACAGGGACCCTATGGCTACACCTTC. Protein: CASSERQGPYGYTF.

This rearrangement joins TRBV5-1 to TRBJ2-5; D remains unclear. Between the trimmed V and J ends, which lost 4 bases and 0 bases, there was a span of 13 bases. Germline values: CDR1 SGHRS, CDR2 YFSETQ. This CDR3 contains 15 residues. The CDR3 protein is CASSLQALYQETQYF. DNA for the CDR3: TGCGCCAGCAGCCTTCAGGCCCTGTACCAAGAGACCCAGTACTTC.

This rearrangement joins TRBV6-5 to TRBJ2-7; 10 bases fit TRBD2. CDR3 length: 14 amino acids. The ends lost 4 bases at V and 7 bases at J; junction bases unmatched: 7. Per germline, CDR1 MNHEY and CDR2 SVGAGI. CDR3 DNA: TGTGCCAGCAGTTCTAGCGGGAGACTGCGAGAGCAGTACTTC. Its protein is CASSSSGRLREQYF.

The chain couples TRBV28 to TRBJ1-1, with 7 bases matching TRBD1. With 10 bases clipped from V and 9 bases from J, the junction kept 14 bases outside the gene matches. Germline CDR1 and CDR2: MDHEN and SYDVKM. The CDR3 spans 13 residues. The CDR3 loop is CATSTGITYQAFF. The CDR3 DNA sequence: TGTGCCACCTCGACAGGGATCACCTACCAAGCTTTCTTT.

The chain is built from TRBV27 and TRBJ2-1; 11 nucleotides align to TRBD2. Germline CDR1 MNHEY, CDR2 SMNVEV (reference sequence). The CDR3 spans 15 residues. The V gene end was trimmed by 6 bases and the J gene end by 6 bases; junction bases not matched to a gene: 7. The CDR3 is CASSPLAGVGNEQFF. CDR3 DNA sequence: TGTGCCAGCAGCCCACTAGCGGGAGTCGGCAATGAGCAGTTCTTC.

The DNA of the CDR3 is TGTGCCAGCAGTCCTACCCCGGACAGCTCCTACGAGCAGTACTTC. It codes for CASSPTPDSSYEQYF. V usage is TRBV28 and J usage is TRBJ2-7; D is perhaps TRBD1 (6 bases). With 5 bases removed from V and 0 bases from J, the gap between germline ends came to 14 bases. Germline lookup yields CDR1 MDHEN and CDR2 SYDVKM. The CDR3 is made up of 15 amino acids.

The chain uses TRBV5-1 and TRBJ2-3, with TRBD2 matching over 8 bases. The V gene end was trimmed by 0 bases and the J gene end by 2 bases; junction bases not matched to a gene: 5. The CDR3 is 16 residues long. Germline V gene data show CDR1 as SGHRS and CDR2 as YFSETQ. CDR3 sequence reads: CASSLGAGGTTDTQYF. CDR3 nucleotides: TGCGCCAGCAGCTTGGGGGCGGGGGGCACCACAGATACGCAGTATTTT.

V is TRBV9 and J is TRBJ1-1, with D perhaps TRBD1 (6 bases). Looked up from germline, CDR1 is SGDLS and CDR2 is YYNGEE. The V end lost 4 bases, the J end lost 0 bases, and 16 bases lay between the germline ends. The CDR3 extends over 16 amino acids. CDR3: CASSPQGPSMNTEAFF. The CDR3 DNA reads TGTGCCAGCAGCCCTCAGGGGCCGTCCATGAACACTGAAGCTTTCTTT.

This clone turned up a few times. This rearrangement joins TRBV6-1 to TRBJ1-1, with D possibly TRBD1 on 6 matching bases. The germline gives CDR1 MNHNS, CDR2 SASEGT. The CDR3 is 13 residues long. V lost 10 bases and J 1 base, leaving 13 bases between the germline ends. The CDR3 DNA reads as TGTGCCATCGCGACAGGACAGAACACTGAAGCTTTCTTT. Residues: CAIATGQNTEAFF.

This clone has more than one count but fewer than ten. The genes are TRBV28 and TRBJ1-2; D is perhaps TRBD1 (6 bases). V gave up 7 bases and J gave up 7 bases, with 19 bases separating them. This CDR3 region has 14 residues. From germline, CDR1 is MDHEN and CDR2 SYDVKM. The CDR3, as DNA: TGTGCCAGCACCCTGGGGGCCAGGGTGACTGGCTACACCTTC. Amino acid sequence: CASTLGARVTGYTF.

The chain recombines TRBV4-1 with TRBJ1-4; 8 bases fit TRBD1. Germline CDR1 and CDR2: MGHRA and YSYEKL. This CDR3 region has 15 residues. Trimming took 1 base from V and 8 from J; bases not matched to a gene: 6. The CDR3 DNA sequence: TGCGCCAGCAGCCAAGTGGGGACAGGAGGAGAAAAACTGTTTTTT. This gives the protein CASSQVGTGGEKLFF.

This clone was found once. The rearrangement uses TRBV7-9 and TRBJ1-1, with D possibly being TRBD1 (5 bases). Germline CDR1 reads SEHNR; CDR2 reads FQNEAQ (reference sequence). CDR3 size: 12 residues. Trimming removed 6 bases from V and 1 base from J, with 6 bases in between. CDR3 bases: TGTGCCAGCAGGACAGCGAACACTGAAGCTTTCTTT. Translation gives CASRTANTEAFF.

The CDR3 region is CASSLAGGWRTEAFF. For the CDR3, the DNA is TGTGCCAGCAGCCTCGCGGGCGGTTGGCGCACTGAAGCTTTCTTT. The J gene is TRBJ1-1, the V gene TRBV7-3; D call uncertain. The ends were cut back, 5 bases at V and 4 bases at J, with 17 bases in the middle. Germline V gives CDR1 SGHTA, CDR2 FQGTGA. The CDR3 is made up of 15 amino acids.

V gene TRBV6-1 combines with J gene TRBJ1-1; D call uncertain. The germline gives CDR1 MNHNS, CDR2 SASEGT. V was pared by 7 bases and J by 4 bases, with 13 bases between. The CDR3 sequence is 13 residues long. Here the CDR3 reads CASTPSEATEAFF. In DNA form, the CDR3 reads TGTGCCAGCACTCCGTCGGAGGCCACTGAAGCTTTCTTT.

The V gene is TRBV11-2, the J gene TRBJ1-2; D remains unclear. The CDR3 totals 13 residues. Germline CDR1 reads SGHAT; CDR2 reads FQNNGV. Between the trimmed V and J ends, which lost 5 bases and 4 bases, there was a span of 11 bases. The CDR3 DNA reads as TGTGCCAGCAGCAGGTCCACGGGCTATGGCTACACCTTC. Translating it yields CASSRSTGYGYTF.

The chain recombines TRBV27 with TRBJ2-7; 8 positions match TRBD1. V shed 8 bases and J 3 bases; nucleotides not matched to a gene: 3. The CDR3 covers 12 residues. Germline V lookup: CDR1 MNHEY, CDR2 SMNVEV (reference sequence). The CDR3 protein is CASRTGNYEQYF. CDR3 nucleotide sequence: TGTGCCAGCCGGACAGGGAACTACGAGCAGTACTTC.